The next 28 T cell receptor beta chains were all read from a single sample in a study of shared clonotypes between healthy human individuals. Produced via immunoSEQ multiplex PCR; TCRdb's table is partial and in-frame only. The sample holds about 710,000 clones, more than 70% seen once. Source material: memory CD4+ T cells sorted from blood. Specified subset: CD45RA-negative fraction. The receptors originated from a woman aged 30 to 39 in good health.

The rearrangement joins TRBV7-8 to TRBJ2-3; TRBD2 aligns across 10 bases. The CDR3 is made up of 17 amino acids. The germline gives CDR1 SGHVS, CDR2 FQNEAQ. Trimming took 4 bases from V and 2 from J; bases not matched to a gene: 9. CDR3 sequence reads: CASSSYTGTSATDTQYF. DNA for the CDR3: TGTGCCAGCAGCTCATACACCGGGACTAGCGCCACAGATACGCAGTATTTT.

The count of this clone is one. V and J are TRBV6-1 and TRBJ2-1; 9 bases fit TRBD2. Trimming cost V 6 bases and J 9 bases; bases outside gene matches: 12. Germline V gene sequence: CDR1 MNHNS, CDR2 SASEGT. CDR3 length: 15 residues. CDR3 DNA sequence: TGTGCCAGCAGCCTGAAGGTGGAGCGGGAGGTTGAGCAGTTCTTC. Translation: CASSLKVEREVEQFF.

The J gene is TRBJ1-1, the V gene TRBV27, with D uncertain. The CDR3 contains 11 residues. Trimming cost V 5 bases and J 1 base, with 2 bases left between them. The V gene's germline CDR1 is MNHEY and CDR2 SMNVEV (reference sequence). The CDR3 nucleotides read TGTGCCAGCAGTACGAACACTGAAGCTTTCTTT. Translated, it gives CASSTNTEAFF.

The chain carries TRBV5-8 and TRBJ1-5; 11 nucleotides agree with TRBD1. Germline CDR1 is SGHTS and CDR2 is YDEGEE. The CDR3 is 17 residues long. The V segment lost 2 bases and the J segment 4 bases; nucleotides outside the gene matches: 8. The CDR3 here is CASSFAGTGGRNQPQHF. The DNA of the CDR3 is TGTGCCAGCAGCTTTGCGGGGACAGGGGGGCGGAATCAGCCCCAGCATTTT.

J is TRBJ2-2 and V is TRBV2; 7 nucleotides match TRBD2. J was trimmed by 2 bases and V by 10 bases; bases with no gene match: 7. The germline gives CDR1 SNHLY, CDR2 FYNNEI. CDR3 size: 14 residues. In DNA form, the CDR3 reads TGTGCCACTTCCAGCGGGGCCAACACCGGGGAGCTGTTTTTT. Translated: CATSSGANTGELFF.

The chain has TRBV7-2 and TRBJ2-1; 7 nucleotides agree with TRBD2. This CDR3 contains 15 residues. The germline CDR1 and CDR2 sequences are SGHTA and FQGNSA. V was clipped by 5 bases and J by 4 bases; unmatched bases: 8. The CDR3 sequence is CASSVLSGVYNEQFF. CDR3 nucleotide sequence: TGTGCCAGCAGCGTGCTCAGCGGGGTGTACAATGAGCAGTTCTTC.

This sequence joins TRBV28 and TRBJ1-5; D gene ambiguous. Germline V gene lookup returns CDR1 MDHEN and CDR2 SYDVKM. With 5 bases removed from V and 2 bases from J, the gap between germline ends came to 10 bases. The CDR3 totals 14 residues. The CDR3, as DNA: TGTGCCAGCAGTCCGGGGAATGGCAATCAGCCCCAGCATTTT. Amino acids: CASSPGNGNQPQHF.

This clone was observed a few times. The genes are TRBV5-6 and TRBJ2-5, with D unresolved. The CDR3 sequence is 13 residues long. V was clipped by 6 bases and J by 3 bases, with 12 bases between them. Germline V gene lookup returns CDR1 SGHDT and CDR2 YYEEEE. The CDR3 DNA reads as TGTGCCAGCACCCAACAGTCGAAAGAGACCCAGTACTTC. Protein: CASTQQSKETQYF.

This clone turned up a few times. V and J are TRBV30 and TRBJ2-1; the match to TRBD2 covers 12 bases. The length of the CDR3 is 17 residues. The germline gives CDR1 GTSNPN, CDR2 SVGIG (reference sequence). The V gene end was trimmed by 3 bases and the J gene end by 7 bases; junction bases not matched to a gene: 13. The CDR3 region has the DNA TGTGCCTGGAGCAAACCCCTAGCGGGAGGGCCGAAAAATGAGCAGTTCTTC. It encodes CAWSKPLAGGPKNEQFF.

V usage is TRBV14 and J usage is TRBJ2-7, with 8 bases matching TRBD2. This CDR3 is built from 14 residues. The germline V gene has CDR1 SGHDN and CDR2 FVKESK. With V trimmed by 6 bases and J by 0 bases, 4 bases remained unmatched. Here the CDR3 reads CASRSSGFSYEQYF. In DNA, the CDR3 is TGTGCCAGCAGATCTAGCGGGTTCTCCTACGAGCAGTACTTC.

This chain connects TRBV30 to TRBJ2-1, with 10 bases lining up with TRBD2. The CDR3 spans 14 residues. The J segment lost 5 bases and the V segment lost 3 bases, leaving 4 bases of the junction unmatched. Germline lookup yields CDR1 GTSNPN and CDR2 SVGIG (reference sequence). CDR3 residues: CAWRGTSVNNEQFF. DNA of the CDR3: TGTGCCTGGAGGGGGACTAGCGTGAACAATGAGCAGTTCTTC.

As regards this clone: Other DNA sequences in this sample translate to the same CDR3. The chain is built from TRBV28 and TRBJ2-7, with a tentative D call TRBD2 (7 bases). V lost 6 bases and J 2 bases, leaving 11 bases between the germline ends. This CDR3 region has 13 residues. The germline gives CDR1 MDHEN, CDR2 SYDVKM. The CDR3 loop is CASRRGQAYEQYF. In DNA, the CDR3 is TGTGCCAGCAGGCGGGGGCAGGCCTACGAGCAGTACTTC.

The V and J genes are TRBV13 and TRBJ2-2, with 10 bases matching TRBD2. The CDR3 is 17 residues long. V gave up 5 bases and J gave up 6 bases; unmatched junction bases: 12. The V gene's germline CDR1 is PRHDT and CDR2 FYEKMQ (reference sequence). The CDR3 loop reads CASSLPAAGGAPGELFF. In nucleotides, the CDR3 is TGTGCCAGCAGCCTACCTGCAGCGGGAGGGGCTCCCGGGGAGCTGTTTTTT.

V and J are TRBV9 and TRBJ2-5; 7 bases are shared with TRBD2. Germline loops: CDR1 SGDLS, CDR2 YYNGEE. This CDR3 has 16 residues. V lost 0 bases and J lost 2; bases outside the gene matches: 7. The CDR3 sequence: CASSVVGGGPQETQYF. The CDR3 DNA is TGTGCCAGCAGCGTAGTCGGGGGAGGGCCGCAAGAGACCCAGTACTTC.

Remarks on this clone: The sample has other DNA sequences that encode this CDR3 too. The chain employs TRBV7-2 and TRBJ2-7; TRBD2 matches at 7 bases. The CDR3 is 15 residues long. Germline trimming cut 0 bases from V and 0 bases from J; bases unmatched to any gene: 2. Germline CDR1 reads SGHTA; CDR2 reads FQGNSA. This CDR3 reads CASSLAGGSSYEQYF. Here the CDR3 DNA reads TGTGCCAGCAGCTTAGCGGGCGGGAGCTCCTACGAGCAGTACTTC.

This clone was seen only a few times. The chain employs TRBV5-6 and TRBJ2-2; 11 nucleotides align to TRBD2. The CDR3 length is 17 residues. The V and J ends lost 1 base and 10 bases, in that order; junction bases with no gene match: 12. Germline V gene sequence: CDR1 SGHDT, CDR2 YYEEEE. CDR3 amino acids: CASSLTGTSGSIKELFF. The CDR3 nucleotides are TGTGCCAGCAGCTTGACCGGAACTAGCGGGAGTATAAAGGAGCTGTTTTTT.

This chain joins TRBV10-3 and TRBJ2-2, with TRBD2 matching 10 bases. With V trimmed by 10 bases and J by 2 bases, 13 bases remained unmatched. The CDR3 consists of 17 residues. The germline CDR1 and CDR2 sequences are ENHRY and SYGVKD. DNA of the CDR3: TGTGCCACAAGGACTAGCGGACCCAGTCTCAACACCGGGGAGCTGTTTTTT. Protein: CATRTSGPSLNTGELFF.

The chain is built from TRBV7-9 and TRBJ1-1; D uncertain. This CDR3 has 15 amino acids. V was trimmed by 5 bases and J by 0 bases, leaving 13 bases between them. Looked up from germline, CDR1 is SEHNR and CDR2 is FQNEAQ (reference sequence). The chain's CDR3 is CASSLSTSMNTEAFF. The CDR3 DNA reads TGTGCCAGCAGCCTATCGACAAGCATGAACACTGAAGCTTTCTTT.

V and J are TRBV5-4 and TRBJ1-1; D unclear. The germline CDR1 and CDR2 sequences are SGHNT and YYREEE (reference sequence). This CDR3 spans 13 amino acids. V was pared by 5 bases and J by 1 base, with 9 bases between. The CDR3 DNA is TGTGCCAGCAGGGGTTTAGGGAACACTGAAGCTTTCTTT. Encoded protein: CASRGLGNTEAFF.

This clone has more than one count but fewer than ten. This chain links TRBV5-5 with TRBJ2-2, with D unresolved. CDR1 and CDR2 from the germline V gene are SGHKS and YYEKEE (reference sequence). Trimming took 1 base from V and 1 from J, leaving 11 bases between them. The CDR3 runs 16 residues. The CDR3 region is CASSLSPVLNTGELFF. CDR3 nucleotide sequence: TGTGCCAGCAGCTTGTCTCCGGTATTGAACACCGGGGAGCTGTTTTTT. The full variable domain, completed using reference TRBV5-5 and TRBJ2-2, is DAGVTQSPTHLIKTRGQQVTLRCSPISGHKSVSWYQQVLGQGPQFIFQYYEKEERGRGNFPDRFSARQFPNYSSELNVNALLLGDSALYLCASSLSPVLNTGELFFGEGSRLTVL.

This clone was detected a few times. J is TRBJ2-7 and V is TRBV5-8; D is ambiguous. The CDR3 extends over 11 amino acids. The V gene lost 4 bases and the J gene lost 0 bases, with 2 bases spanning the gap. CDR1 and CDR2 from the germline V gene are SGHTS and YDEGEE. CDR3 DNA sequence: TGTGCCAGCAGCCGCTCCTACGAGCAGTACTTC. It encodes CASSRSYEQYF.

The chain carries TRBV2 and TRBJ2-5, with no clear D. Germline lookup yields CDR1 SNHLY and CDR2 FYNNEI. V was cut by 3 bases and J by 1 base, with 9 bases left in between. The CDR3 spans 14 residues. CDR3 in amino acids: CASSEFLPQETQYF. The CDR3 coding sequence is TGTGCCAGCAGTGAGTTCCTTCCCCAAGAGACCCAGTACTTC.

A word on this clone: Other DNA variants within this sample encode the same CDR3. The V gene is TRBV5-1, the J gene TRBJ1-1; TRBD1 is a possible D gene (5 bases). V was cut by 1 base and J by 5 bases, with 9 bases left in between. Germline CDR1 reads SGHRS; CDR2 reads YFSETQ. This CDR3 contains 13 residues. CDR3 loop: CASSLRGGTEAFF. The CDR3, as DNA: TGCGCCAGCAGCTTGAGGGGTGGAACTGAAGCTTTCTTT. The entire variable domain, with the rest obtained from reference TRBV5-1 and TRBJ1-1, is as follows: KAGVTQTPRYLIKTRGQQVTLSCSPISGHRSVSWYQQTPGQGLQFLFEYFSETQRNKGNFPGRFSGRQFSNSRSEMNVSTLELGDSALYLCASSLRGGTEAFFGQGTRLTVV.

Concerning this clone: In the same sample, other DNA sequences code for this CDR3. The V call is TRBV4-1, the J call TRBJ1-3; D unclear. Looked up from germline, CDR1 is MGHRA and CDR2 is YSYEKL. V was pared by 1 base and J by 0 bases, with 4 bases between. CDR3 length: 14 residues. CDR3 amino acids: CASSQGHSGNTIYF. CDR3 DNA sequence: TGCGCCAGCAGCCAAGGTCACTCTGGAAACACCATATATTTT.

The chain joins TRBV18 to TRBJ1-1; D uncertain. Trimming left V 3 bases short and J 2 bases short, with 10 bases between. Germline lookup yields CDR1 KGHSH and CDR2 LQKENI. This CDR3 is 14 amino acids long. The CDR3: CASSPGSSNTEAFF. The CDR3 bases are TGTGCCAGCTCACCCGGTTCGAGTAACACTGAAGCTTTCTTT.

The CDR3 DNA reads as TGTGCCAGCAGTGGGACTAGCGGGATAAGTGAGCAGTTCTTC. It specifies CASSGTSGISEQFF. This chain connects TRBV6-6 to TRBJ2-1; TRBD2 matches at 13 bases. With V trimmed by 5 bases and J by 9 bases, 4 bases remained unmatched. CDR1 is MNHNY, CDR2 SVGAGI, per germline (reference sequence). The CDR3 runs 14 residues.

CDR3 DNA: TGCGCCAGCAGCCAGCGGGACACTAATCAGCCCCAGCATTTT. Protein: CASSQRDTNQPQHF. The gene calls are TRBV4-1 and TRBJ1-5, with D perhaps TRBD1 (6 bases). This CDR3 spans 14 amino acids. V gave up 3 bases and J gave up 4 bases, with 10 bases separating them. The germline CDR1 and CDR2 sequences are MGHRA and YSYEKL.

V gene TRBV4-1 combines with J gene TRBJ2-3; D is perhaps TRBD2 (6 bases). This CDR3 is 14 amino acids long. The germline V gene encodes CDR1 MGHRA and CDR2 YSYEKL. With 2 bases removed from V and 4 bases from J, the gap between germline ends came to 10 bases. The CDR3 sequence: CASSQLSSADTQYF. The CDR3 DNA sequence: TGCGCCAGCAGCCAACTCTCTAGCGCAGATACGCAGTATTTT.